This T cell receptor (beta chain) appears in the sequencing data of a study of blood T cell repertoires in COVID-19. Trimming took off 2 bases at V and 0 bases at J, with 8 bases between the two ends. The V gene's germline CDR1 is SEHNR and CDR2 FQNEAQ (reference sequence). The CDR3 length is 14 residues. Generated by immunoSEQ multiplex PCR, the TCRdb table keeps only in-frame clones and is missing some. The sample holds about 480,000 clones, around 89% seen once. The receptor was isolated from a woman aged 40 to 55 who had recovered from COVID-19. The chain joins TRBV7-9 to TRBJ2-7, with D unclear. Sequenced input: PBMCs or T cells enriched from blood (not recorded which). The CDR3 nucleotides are TGTGCCAGCAGCTTAATCTCGAGCTCCTACGAGCAGTACTTC. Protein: CASSLISSSYEQYF.